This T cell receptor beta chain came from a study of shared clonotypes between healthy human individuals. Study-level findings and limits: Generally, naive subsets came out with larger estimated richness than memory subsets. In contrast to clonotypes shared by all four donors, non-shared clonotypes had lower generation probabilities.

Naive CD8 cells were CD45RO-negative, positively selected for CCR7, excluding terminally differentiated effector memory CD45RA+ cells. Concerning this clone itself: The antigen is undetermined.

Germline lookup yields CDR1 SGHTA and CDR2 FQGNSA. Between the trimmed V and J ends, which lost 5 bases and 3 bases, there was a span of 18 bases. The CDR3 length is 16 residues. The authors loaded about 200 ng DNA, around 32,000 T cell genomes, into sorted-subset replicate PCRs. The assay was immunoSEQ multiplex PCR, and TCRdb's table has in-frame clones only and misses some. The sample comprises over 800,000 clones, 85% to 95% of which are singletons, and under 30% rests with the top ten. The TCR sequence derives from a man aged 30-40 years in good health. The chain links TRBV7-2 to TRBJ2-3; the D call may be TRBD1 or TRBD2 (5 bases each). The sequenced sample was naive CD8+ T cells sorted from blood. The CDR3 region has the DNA TGTGCCAGCAGCACATTAGGGTGGGGGAATACAGATACGCAGTATTTT. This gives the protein CASSTLGWGNTDTQYF.